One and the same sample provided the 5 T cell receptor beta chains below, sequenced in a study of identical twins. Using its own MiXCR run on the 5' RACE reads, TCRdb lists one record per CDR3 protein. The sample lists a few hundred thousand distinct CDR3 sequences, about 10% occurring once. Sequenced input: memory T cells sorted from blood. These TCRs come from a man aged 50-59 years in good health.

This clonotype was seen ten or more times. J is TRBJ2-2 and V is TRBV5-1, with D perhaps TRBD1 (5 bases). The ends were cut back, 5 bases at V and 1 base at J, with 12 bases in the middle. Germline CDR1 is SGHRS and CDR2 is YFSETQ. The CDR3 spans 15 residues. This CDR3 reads CASSINQGNTGELFF. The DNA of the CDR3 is TGCGCCAGCAGTATTAATCAGGGGAACACCGGGGAGCTGTTTTTT.

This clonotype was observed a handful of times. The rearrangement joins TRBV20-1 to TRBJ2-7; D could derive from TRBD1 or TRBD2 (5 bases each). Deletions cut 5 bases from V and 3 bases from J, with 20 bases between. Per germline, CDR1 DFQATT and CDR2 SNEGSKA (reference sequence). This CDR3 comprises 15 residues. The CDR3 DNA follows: TGCAGTGCTGATCGGGACCGTACCCTTCTCTACGAGCAGTACTTC. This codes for CSADRDRTLLYEQYF.

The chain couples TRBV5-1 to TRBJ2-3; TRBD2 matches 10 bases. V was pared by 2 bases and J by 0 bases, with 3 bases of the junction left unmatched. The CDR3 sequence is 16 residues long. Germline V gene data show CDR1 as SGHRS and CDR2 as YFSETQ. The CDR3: CASSFLAGGSTDTQYF. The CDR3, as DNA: TGCGCCAGCAGCTTTTTAGCGGGGGGAAGCACAGATACGCAGTATTTT.

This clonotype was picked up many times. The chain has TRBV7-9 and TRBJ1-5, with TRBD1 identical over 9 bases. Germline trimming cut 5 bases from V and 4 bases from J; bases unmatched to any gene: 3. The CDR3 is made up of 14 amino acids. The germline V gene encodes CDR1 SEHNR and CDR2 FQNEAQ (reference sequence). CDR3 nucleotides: TGTGCCAGCAGCCAGGGGACAGGGAATCAGCCCCAGCATTTT. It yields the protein CASSQGTGNQPQHF.

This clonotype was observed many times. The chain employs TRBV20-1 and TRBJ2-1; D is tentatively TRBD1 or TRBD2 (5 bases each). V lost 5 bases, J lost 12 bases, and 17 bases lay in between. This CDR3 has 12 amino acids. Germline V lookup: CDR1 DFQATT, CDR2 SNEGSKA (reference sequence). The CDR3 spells CSAGDPTYGQFF. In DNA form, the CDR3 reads TGCAGTGCTGGGGACCCTACGTATGGGCAGTTCTTC.